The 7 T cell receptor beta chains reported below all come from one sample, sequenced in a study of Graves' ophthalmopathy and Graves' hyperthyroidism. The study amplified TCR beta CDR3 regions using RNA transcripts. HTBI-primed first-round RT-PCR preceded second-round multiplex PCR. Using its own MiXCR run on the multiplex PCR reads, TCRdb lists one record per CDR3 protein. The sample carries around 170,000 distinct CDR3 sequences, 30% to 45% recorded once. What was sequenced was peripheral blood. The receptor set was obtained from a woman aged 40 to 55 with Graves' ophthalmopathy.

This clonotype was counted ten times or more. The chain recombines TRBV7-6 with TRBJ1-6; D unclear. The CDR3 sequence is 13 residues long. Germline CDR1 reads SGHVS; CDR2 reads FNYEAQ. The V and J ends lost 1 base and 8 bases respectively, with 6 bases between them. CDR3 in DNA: TGTGCCAGCAGCTTAGGGGTACATTCACCCCTCCACTTT. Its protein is CASSLGVHSPLHF.

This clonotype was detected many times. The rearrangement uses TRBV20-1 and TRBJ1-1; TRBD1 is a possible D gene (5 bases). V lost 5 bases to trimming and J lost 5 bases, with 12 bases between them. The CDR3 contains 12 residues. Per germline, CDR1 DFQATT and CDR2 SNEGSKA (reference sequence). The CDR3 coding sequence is TGCAGTGCTCGATGGACACTTACTGAAGCTTTCTTT. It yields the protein CSARWTLTEAFF.

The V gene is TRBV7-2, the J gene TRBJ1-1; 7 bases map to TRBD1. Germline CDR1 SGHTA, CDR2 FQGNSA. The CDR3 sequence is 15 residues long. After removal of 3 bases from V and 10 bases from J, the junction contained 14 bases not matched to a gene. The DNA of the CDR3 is TGTGCCAGCAGCTTCACGCGCGGCGTTAGGGGGCTAGCTTTCTTT. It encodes CASSFTRGVRGLAFF.

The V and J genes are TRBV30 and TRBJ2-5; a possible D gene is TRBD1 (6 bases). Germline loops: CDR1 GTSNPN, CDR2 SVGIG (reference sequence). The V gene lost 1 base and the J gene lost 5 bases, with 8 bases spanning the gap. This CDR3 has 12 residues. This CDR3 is CAWSAGGETQYF. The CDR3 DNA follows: TGTGCCTGGAGTGCTGGGGGCGAGACCCAGTACTTC.

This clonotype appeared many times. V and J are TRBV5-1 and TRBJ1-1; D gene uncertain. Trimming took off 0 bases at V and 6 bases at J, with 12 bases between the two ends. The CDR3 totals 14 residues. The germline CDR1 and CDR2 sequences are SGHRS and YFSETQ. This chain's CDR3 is CASSLGGYGAEAFF. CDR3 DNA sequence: TGCGCCAGCAGCTTGGGTGGGTATGGCGCTGAAGCTTTCTTT.

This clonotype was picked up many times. The CDR3 nucleotides are TGTGCCAGCAGTTACGGGACTAGCGCCACCTACGAGCAGTACTTC. Translation: CASSYGTSATYEQYF. The J gene is TRBJ2-7, the V gene TRBV6-2 or TRBV6-3, with 10 positions matching TRBD2. The CDR3 extends over 15 amino acids. Trimming took 2 bases from V and 2 from J; bases not matched to a gene: 3. Germline V gene data show CDR1 as MNHEY and CDR2 as SVGEGT.

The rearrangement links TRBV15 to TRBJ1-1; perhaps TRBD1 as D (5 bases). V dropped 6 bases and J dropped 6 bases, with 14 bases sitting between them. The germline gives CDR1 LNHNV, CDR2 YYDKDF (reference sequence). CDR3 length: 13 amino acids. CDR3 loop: CATRMTVLSEAFF. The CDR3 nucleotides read TGTGCCACCAGGATGACAGTCCTCTCTGAAGCTTTCTTT. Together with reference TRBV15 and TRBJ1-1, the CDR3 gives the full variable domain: DAMVIQNPRYQVTQFGKPVTLSCSQTLNHNVMYWYQQKSSQAPKLLFHYYDKDFNNEADTPDNFQSRRPNTSFCFLDIRSPGLGDTAMYLCATRMTVLSEAFFGQGTRLTVV.